The 16 T cell receptor beta chains presented below share a single source sample, sequenced in a study of OX40 agonist ivuxolimab in advanced cancers. The assay was immunoSEQ multiplex PCR, and TCRdb's table has in-frame clones only and misses some. Altogether 20,000 or so clones are present, around 77% being singletons, with the ten largest covering approximately 15%. The sequences come from CD4+ or CD8+ T cells sorted from blood, collected in a trial of the OX40 agonist ivuxolimab. The receptors were gathered from an adult with an advanced solid tumor such as melanoma, head and neck, liver or kidney cancer.

The rearrangement uses TRBV6-5 and TRBJ1-6, with D unresolved. Germline V gene sequence: CDR1 MNHEY, CDR2 SVGAGI. CDR3 length: 14 amino acids. V was clipped by 6 bases and J by 0 bases, with 6 bases between them. CDR3 amino acids: CASRIDSYNSPLHF. CDR3 coding DNA: TGTGCCAGCAGAATAGACTCCTATAATTCACCCCTCCACTTT.

This clone was counted once. This chain links TRBV4-3 with TRBJ1-5; D may be TRBD1 (6 bases). The CDR3 consists of 15 residues. Germline CDR1 reads LGHNA; CDR2 reads YSLEER. The ends were cut back, 2 bases at V and 3 bases at J, with 11 bases in the middle. For the CDR3, the DNA is TGCGCCAGCAGCCAAACGACAGGCAACAATCAGCCCCAGCATTTT. Translation: CASSQTTGNNQPQHF.

Here the CDR3 DNA reads TGTGCCAGCGCCCTAGGGGTTGAGCAGTTCTTC. It translates to CASALGVEQFF. V and J are TRBV2 and TRBJ2-1, with a weak D call TRBD1 (5 bases). The germline V gene has CDR1 SNHLY and CDR2 FYNNEI. The CDR3 consists of 11 residues. Trimming shortened V by 8 bases and J by 9 bases, and 11 bases separated the two germline ends.

J is TRBJ2-3 and V is TRBV9; D remains ambiguous. Per germline, CDR1 SGDLS and CDR2 YYNGEE. Trimming cost V 2 bases and J 4 bases, with 11 bases left between them. CDR3 length: 14 residues. The CDR3 protein is CASSVFSEADTQYF. Here the CDR3 DNA reads TGTGCCAGCAGCGTCTTTAGTGAGGCAGATACGCAGTATTTT.

The chain links TRBV29-1 to TRBJ2-7; possibly TRBD1 for D (6 bases). The CDR3 length is 14 residues. CDR1 SQVTM and CDR2 ANQGSEA come from the germline V gene. Deletions cut 3 bases from V and 2 bases from J, with 14 bases between. CDR3 protein: CSVDGGQNAYEQYF. The DNA for the CDR3 is TGCAGCGTTGATGGCGGACAGAATGCCTACGAGCAGTACTTC.

V is TRBV7-2 and J is TRBJ2-5; the match to TRBD2 covers 10 bases. Losses at the gene ends were 2 bases for V and 5 bases for J; bases not matched to a gene: 5. The CDR3 extends over 15 amino acids. Germline V CDR1 and CDR2: SGHTA, FQGNSA. This CDR3 is CASSLLAGAQETQYF. The CDR3 coding sequence is TGTGCCAGCAGCTTACTAGCGGGGGCCCAGGAGACCCAGTACTTC.

This rearrangement joins TRBV6-5 to TRBJ2-7, with 7 bases that match TRBD2. V was clipped by 2 bases and J by 2 bases; unmatched bases: 6. Germline CDR1 reads MNHEY; CDR2 reads SVGAGI. This CDR3 contains 15 residues. The CDR3 region is CASSYGLAATYEQYF. The CDR3 DNA is TGTGCCAGCAGTTACGGTCTAGCGGCGACCTACGAGCAGTACTTC.

CDR3 residues: CASSLGDFRVYHEQFF. The CDR3 DNA follows: TGTGCCAGCAGCTTAGGGGATTTCAGGGTTTACCATGAGCAGTTCTTC. The gene calls are TRBV11-3 and TRBJ2-1; TRBD1 is a possible D gene (5 bases). Trimming took 1 base from V and 8 from J, leaving 18 bases between them. The CDR3 extends over 16 amino acids. The germline gives CDR1 SGHNT, CDR2 YENEEA. The whole variable domain, filled in from reference TRBV11-3 and TRBJ2-1, reads EAGVVQSPRYKIIEKKQPVAFWCNPISGHNTLYWYLQNLGQGPELLIRYENEEAVDDSQLPKDRFSAERLKGVDSTLKIQPAELGDSAVYLCASSLGDFRVYHEQFFGPGTRLTVL.

V usage is TRBV6-4 and J usage is TRBJ2-3; 8 nucleotides line up with TRBD2. In germline, CDR1 is MRHNA, CDR2 SNTAGT. The trim removed 0 bases at V and 5 bases at J, leaving 10 bases unmatched. CDR3 size: 17 residues. The CDR3 spells CASSDSFSGGAIDTQYF. The CDR3 DNA reads TGTGCCAGCAGTGACTCTTTCTCCGGGGGGGCGATAGATACGCAGTATTTT.

The V and J genes are TRBV5-6 and TRBJ2-7; maybe TRBD1 (6 bases). V shed 3 bases and J shed 3 bases, with 13 bases lying between them. Germline loops: CDR1 SGHDT, CDR2 YYEEEE. CDR3 length: 14 residues. CDR3 sequence (DNA): TGTGCCAGCAGCTCCGGGACACTATACTACGAGCAGTACTTC. It codes for CASSSGTLYYEQYF.

The rearrangement links TRBV5-1 to TRBJ1-1, with D tentatively TRBD1 (5 bases). Germline values: CDR1 SGHRS, CDR2 YFSETQ. Trimming pared 1 base from V and 2 bases from J, leaving 9 bases between. This CDR3 contains 14 residues. For the CDR3, the DNA is TGCGCCAGCAGCTTGTGGCAGGGAAACACTGAAGCTTTCTTT. Amino acid sequence: CASSLWQGNTEAFF.

V is TRBV7-3 and J is TRBJ2-7; tentative D call: TRBD1 (5 bases). V was cut by 2 bases and J by 5 bases, with 16 bases left in between. The CDR3 is made up of 15 amino acids. The germline V gene has CDR1 SGHTA and CDR2 FQGTGA. The CDR3 loop reads CASSLVDSSKNEQYF. CDR3 in DNA: TGTGCCAGCAGCTTAGTCGACAGTTCAAAGAACGAGCAGTACTTC.

This clone was counted a single time. The chain has TRBV11-1 and TRBJ1-1; D is ambiguous. Germline loops: CDR1 SGHAT, CDR2 FQDESV (reference sequence). This CDR3 comprises 16 residues. With 0 bases removed from V and 1 base from J, the gap between germline ends came to 12 bases. The DNA for the CDR3 is TGTGCCAGCAGCTTAGCAGTAAGTGGGCCGAACACTGAAGCTTTCTTT. This encodes CASSLAVSGPNTEAFF.

The sample holds a few counts of this clone. V is TRBV7-9 and J is TRBJ2-7; weak D call: TRBD2 (6 bases). The CDR3 sequence is 15 residues long. CDR1 is SEHNR, CDR2 FQNEAQ, per germline (reference sequence). Trimming shortened V by 5 bases and J by 6 bases, and 20 bases separated the two germline ends. The CDR3 DNA is TGTGCCAGCAGCCGAGACGGAGGCTCGGGAGTCGAGCAGTACTTC. As protein: CASSRDGGSGVEQYF.

The rearrangement uses TRBV27 and TRBJ2-1; TRBD2 might be the D (5 bases). Germline V lookup: CDR1 MNHEY, CDR2 SMNVEV (reference sequence). Between the trimmed V and J ends, which lost 3 bases and 9 bases, there was a span of 9 bases. This CDR3 contains 12 residues. CDR3 in amino acids: CASSFREGEQFF. DNA of the CDR3: TGTGCCAGCAGTTTCCGGGAAGGTGAGCAGTTCTTC.

The chain employs TRBV11-2 and TRBJ2-1, with TRBD2 matching over 7 bases. The V segment lost 6 bases and the J segment 7 bases; nucleotides outside the gene matches: 9. This CDR3 has 14 amino acids. The germline V gene has CDR1 SGHAT and CDR2 FQNNGV. CDR3 sequence: CASSTRPGGNEQFF. CDR3 nucleotide sequence: TGTGCCAGCAGTACCCGGCCCGGGGGGAATGAGCAGTTCTTC.